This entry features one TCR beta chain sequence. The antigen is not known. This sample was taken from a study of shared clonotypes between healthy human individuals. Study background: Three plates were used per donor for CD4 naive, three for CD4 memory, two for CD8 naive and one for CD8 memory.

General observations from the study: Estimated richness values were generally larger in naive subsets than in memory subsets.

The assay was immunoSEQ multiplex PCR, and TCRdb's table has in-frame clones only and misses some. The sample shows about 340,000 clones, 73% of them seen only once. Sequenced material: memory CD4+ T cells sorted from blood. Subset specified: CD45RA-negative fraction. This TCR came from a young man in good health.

CDR3 in amino acids: CASSPGTSSSTDTQYF. In DNA form, the CDR3 reads TGCGCCAGCAGCCCCGGGACTTCCTCTAGCACAGATACGCAGTATTTT. This chain connects TRBV5-1 to TRBJ2-3, with D perhaps TRBD2 (6 bases). There are 16 residues in the CDR3. Per germline, CDR1 SGHRS and CDR2 YFSETQ. The V end lost 4 bases, the J end lost 0 bases, and 15 bases lay between the germline ends.